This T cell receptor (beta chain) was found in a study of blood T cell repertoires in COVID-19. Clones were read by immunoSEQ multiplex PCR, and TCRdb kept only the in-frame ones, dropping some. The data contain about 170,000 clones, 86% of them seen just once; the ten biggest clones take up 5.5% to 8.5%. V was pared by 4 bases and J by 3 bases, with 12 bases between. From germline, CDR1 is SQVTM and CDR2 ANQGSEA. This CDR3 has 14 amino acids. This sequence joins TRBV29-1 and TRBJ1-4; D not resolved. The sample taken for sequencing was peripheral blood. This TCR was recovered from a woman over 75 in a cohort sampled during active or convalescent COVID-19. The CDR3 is CSVGPGRSNEKLFF. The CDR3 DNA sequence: TGCAGCGTTGGCCCCGGTCGATCTAATGAAAAACTGTTTTTT.